This entry lists 3 T cell receptor beta chains sequenced from one sample in a study of T cell responses to AZD1222 COVID-19 vaccine. Sequenced by immunoSEQ multiplex PCR; TCRdb stores in-frame clones only, minus some. The data contain some 190,000 clones, approximately 92% of them singletons. Here the sequenced sample was peripheral blood, taken on day 0 of AZD1222 vaccination. The receptors here all came from an adult in good health.

V usage is TRBV19 and J usage is TRBJ2-1; D assignment may be TRBD1 or TRBD2 (6 bases each). V was clipped by 6 bases and J by 9 bases, with 18 bases between them. The CDR3 has 14 residues. Per germline, CDR1 LNHDA and CDR2 SQIVND (reference sequence). The CDR3 sequence: CASRPTGAGGEQFF. CDR3 in DNA: TGTGCCAGTAGACCGACGGGGGCTGGTGGTGAGCAGTTCTTC.

The gene calls are TRBV2 and TRBJ1-5; TRBD1 agrees at 9 bases. The CDR3 covers 12 residues. Unmatched junction bases numbered 6, after V lost 5 bases and J lost 13 bases. Germline loops: CDR1 SNHLY, CDR2 FYNNEI. CDR3 residues: CASSMGQGVQHF. In DNA, the CDR3 is TGTGCCAGCAGTATGGGACAGGGTGTGCAGCATTTT.

The chain combines TRBV5-5 with TRBJ2-7; 10 positions agree with TRBD1. The CDR3 loop spans 16 amino acids. Germline V gene sequence: CDR1 SGHKS, CDR2 YYEKEE (reference sequence). Unmatched junction bases numbered 6, after V lost 0 bases and J lost 3 bases. The CDR3 DNA sequence: TGTGCCAGCAGCTTGGGGCCGGGACAGGGGCTCTACGAGCAGTACTTC. Its translation is CASSLGPGQGLYEQYF.